This T cell receptor beta chain was recovered during a study of cytomegalovirus exposure and HLA in healthy donors. Study information: It was reported in a later analysis that the approximately 120 validation repertoires used the same platform as the 650 to 800 first-cohort repertoires.

Study conclusions and caveats: Some TCR beta chains (about 170 of them) were listed as cytomegalovirus-associated.

Sequenced by immunoSEQ multiplex PCR; TCRdb stores in-frame clones only, minus some. The sample lists about 150,000 clones, approximately 86% seen once, with under 25% in the top ten. In the case of this clone: Its antigen is undetermined.

Germline assignment: CDR1 MNHNY and CDR2 SVGAGI (reference sequence). Trimming took off 0 bases at V and 9 bases at J, with 9 bases between the two ends. This CDR3 is 13 amino acids long. Sample: PBMCs. The rearrangement joins TRBV6-6 to TRBJ2-1, with TRBD2 as a possible D gene (6 bases). This clonotype was sampled from a man aged 18-30 years in good health and CMV-seropositive. The CDR3 sequence: CASSYSGGGEQFF. CDR3 coding DNA: TGTGCCAGCAGTTACTCGGGGGGAGGTGAGCAGTTCTTC.